The text below deals with one T cell receptor beta chain. The germline CDR1 and CDR2 sequences are MNHEY and SVGAGI. CDR3 length: 13 residues. The V and J ends lost 2 bases and 3 bases respectively, with 7 bases between them. Time point reported: after dendritic cell vaccination, including at tumor progression/relapse. Selection required adequate fresh-frozen tumor tissue plus more than two years' survival data. This entry belongs to a study of glioma-infiltrating T cells after dendritic cell vaccination. Clones were sequenced by immunoSEQ multiplex PCR, and TCRdb holds only the in-frame ones, with some missing. The table shows roughly 85,000 clones, with 75% to 90% occurring only once.

The sequencing used blood, collected after dendritic cell vaccination. The TCR sequence derives from a human donor with glioblastoma. The chain joins TRBV6-5 to TRBJ1-2; D gene uncertain. CDR3 nucleotides: TGTGCCAGCAGTTACGAGGGTGACTATGGCTACACCTTC. It encodes CASSYEGDYGYTF.